Listed below are T cell receptor beta chains from one sample, sequenced in a study of control samples from healthy donors and cancer patients. Assay used: immunoSEQ multiplex PCR; TCRdb lists only in-frame clones, some missing. The data hold 110,000 to 150,000 clones, with about 89% observed a single time. The specimen sequenced was blood. These receptors originate from a man younger than 35 in good health. The CDR3 runs from the conserved cysteine through the conserved F or W. The D gene is left open where the match is weak. A row's size may be missing; if present it is once, few, many or a size class.

D: .; J: TRBJ1-4; size: .; V: TRBV9; CDR3: CASSVTGMGEKLFF; DNA: TGTGCCAGCAGCGTAACAGGGATGGGTGAAAAACTGTTTTTT
D: TRBD1; J: TRBJ1-1; size: .; V: TRBV5-1; CDR3: CASSSGQGETEAFF; DNA: TGCGCCAGCAGCTCGGGACAGGGGGAAACTGAAGCTTTCTTT
D: .; J: TRBJ1-4; size: .; V: TRBV30; CDR3: CAWSVGGRALF; DNA: TGTGCCTGGAGTGTAGGGGGAAGAGCGCTTTTT
D: TRBD2; J: TRBJ2-3; size: .; V: TRBV5-5; CDR3: CASSLTSGGAGSQYF; DNA: TGTGCCAGCAGCTTGACTAGCGGGGGGGCCGGCTCGCAGTATTTT
D: .; J: TRBJ2-3; size: .; V: TRBV7-7; CDR3: CASSLRLGPPDTQYF; DNA: TGTGCCAGCAGCTTGCGTCTAGGCCCCCCAGATACGCAGTATTTT
D: .; J: TRBJ1-1; size: once; V: TRBV6-5; CDR3: CASSPTGVVNEAFF; DNA: TGTGCCAGCAGCCCAACCGGCGTGGTAAATGAAGCTTTCTTT
D: .; J: TRBJ1-5; size: .; V: TRBV7-2; CDR3: CASRQTGLNQPQHF; DNA: TGTGCCAGCAGACAAACGGGCCTCAATCAGCCCCAGCATTTT
D: TRBD2; J: TRBJ2-7; size: .; V: TRBV7-2; CDR3: CASSDWRGGSYEQYF; DNA: TGTGCCAGCAGCGATTGGCGGGGGGGGTCCTACGAGCAGTACTTC
D: .; J: TRBJ1-4; size: once; V: TRBV15; CDR3: CATSRDRGLFNEKLFF; DNA: TGTGCCACCAGCAGAGATAGGGGACTGTTTAATGAAAAACTGTTTTTT
D: TRBD1; J: TRBJ1-6; size: .; V: TRBV2; CDR3: CASSTGQGSGGSPLHF; DNA: TGTGCCAGCAGTACGGGACAGGGGAGTGGTGGTTCACCCCTCCACTTT
D: .; J: TRBJ1-2; size: .; V: TRBV3-1/TRBV3-2; CDR3: CASSPGQTKGYGYTF; DNA: TGTGCCAGCAGCCCCGGACAGACGAAGGGCTATGGCTACACCTTC
D: .; J: TRBJ1-6; size: .; V: TRBV6-2/TRBV6-3; CDR3: CASSSAGFGASPLHF; DNA: TGTGCCAGCAGTTCGGCAGGATTCGGTGCTTCACCCCTCCACTTT
D: TRBD1; J: TRBJ1-5; size: .; V: TRBV24-1; CDR3: CATSDRGQAQPQHF; DNA: TGTGCCACCAGTGACCGCGGACAGGCTCAGCCCCAGCATTTT
D: .; J: TRBJ1-5; size: .; V: TRBV6-1; CDR3: CASSEWVLRSNQPQHF; DNA: TGTGCCAGCAGTGAATGGGTTCTTCGTAGCAATCAGCCCCAGCATTTT
D: .; J: TRBJ1-2; size: .; V: TRBV14; CDR3: CASSQPGIAGYGYTF; DNA: TGTGCCAGCAGCCAACCAGGGATCGCCGGCTATGGCTACACCTTC
D: .; J: TRBJ1-2; size: .; V: TRBV28; CDR3: CASRGLEAYGYTF; DNA: TGTGCCAGCAGAGGACTCGAGGCCTATGGCTACACCTTC
D: .; J: TRBJ1-5; size: .; V: TRBV7-9; CDR3: CASSPSDSTRTQHF; DNA: TGTGCCAGCAGCCCGAGCGATTCTACCCGGACCCAGCATTTT
D: .; J: TRBJ2-3; size: .; V: TRBV2; CDR3: CASSKTRVTDTQYF; DNA: TGTGCCAGCAGTAAAACCCGGGTCACAGATACGCAGTATTTT
D: .; J: TRBJ2-1; size: .; V: TRBV14; CDR3: CASSQGPAYNEQFF; DNA: TGTGCCAGCAGCCAAGGTCCCGCCTACAATGAGCAGTTCTTC
D: TRBD1; J: TRBJ1-2; size: .; V: TRBV18; CDR3: CASSWADRGHGYTF; DNA: TGTGCCAGCTCTTGGGCGGACAGGGGGCATGGCTACACCTTC
D: .; J: TRBJ2-5; size: few; V: TRBV6-5; CDR3: CASSLDGARETQYF; DNA: TGTGCCAGCAGTCTGGACGGAGCGAGGGAGACCCAGTACTTC
D: .; J: TRBJ2-7; size: .; V: TRBV5-5; CDR3: CASSLELRLLAYEQYF; DNA: TGTGCCAGCAGCTTGGAGCTGAGACTTCTGGCCTACGAGCAGTACTTC
D: TRBD2; J: TRBJ2-7; size: .; V: TRBV6-2/TRBV6-3; CDR3: CASSLGGDYEQYF; DNA: TGTGCCAGCAGTTTGGGGGGGGACTACGAGCAGTACTTC